The text below deals with one T cell receptor (beta chain). Antigen unknown. These data come from a study of T-cell reconstitution after alpha-beta-depleted transplantation in children. Study-level points and caveats: After transplant, at about two months, alpha-beta T cells were reportedly derived from several hundred expanded graft clones.

Unique molecular identifiers featured in how the TCRbeta library was prepared. Via MiXCR, TCRdb re-called the PCR reads, giving one row per CDR3 protein. Of around 250,000 distinct CDR3 sequences in the sample, roughly a quarter were seen once. With 4 bases removed from V and 2 bases from J, the gap between germline ends came to 9 bases. CDR3 length equals 13 residues. Germline CDR1 is SGHRS and CDR2 is YFSETQ. Source: PBMCs, taken before TCRalphabeta/CD19-depleted stem cell transplant. The chain uses TRBV5-1 and TRBJ2-5; D gene unclear. This sequence originates from a girl aged 2 to 9 with Fanconi anemia, due to receive a stem cell transplant. The CDR3 DNA reads as TGCGCCAGCAGCGACTCCAGACAAGAGACCCAGTACTTC. Translating it yields CASSDSRQETQYF.